This TCR beta chain emerged from a study of persistence of HIV-infected CD4 T cells. The immunoSEQ assay was version 4, run in survey mode. The assay was immunoSEQ multiplex PCR, and TCRdb's table has in-frame clones only and misses some. The sample records about 64,000 clones, roughly 77% being singletons. Points on this clone: Its antigen is currently unknown.

Trimming shortened V by 8 bases and J by 9 bases, and 13 bases separated the two germline ends. This CDR3 comprises 11 residues. The germline gives CDR1 MNHEY, CDR2 SVGAGI. General observations from the study: Degenerate expanded CDR3beta sequences were enriched among CMV- and Gag-responding cells. Compared with CD3/CD28-stimulated cells, CMV- and Gag-responding cells showed lower TCRbeta richness. The rare CMV-responding cells with HIV-1 proviruses were not separately TCR-sequenced.

The stimulus was an HIV-1 Gag 15-mer peptide pool, 0.95 to 1 ug/peptide/mL. CD40L/CD69 double-negative CD45RO-high memory CD4+ T cells were collected. Undetectable plasma HIV-1 RNA below 50 copies/mL lasted at least 4 years. V is TRBV6-5 and J is TRBJ1-1, with a possible D match to TRBD1 (5 bases). The starting material was CD4+ T cells sorted from PBMCs after approximately 19-hour stimulation, obtained from a patient who received antiretroviral therapy. This receptor was taken from an adult man with HIV who was CMV-seropositive. The CDR3 reads CASQRGRQAFF. The CDR3 nucleotides are TGTGCCAGCCAGAGGGGACGGCAAGCTTTCTTT.